The 20 T cell receptor beta chains given below trace back to one sample, sequenced in a study of T cells expressing NK-cell markers. TCRdb reanalyzed the 5' RACE reads, giving one entry per CDR3 protein sequence and no DNA. The sample table sets out hundreds of thousands of distinct CDR3 sequences. Material for sequencing was blood T cells: a sorted CD56 or NKG2C T cell subset, CD4+ or CD8+ T cells, or bulk PBMC T cells (not recorded which). The receptors were gathered from a man younger than 35 in good health.

This sequence joins TRBV27 and TRBJ2-1; TCRdb reports TRBD1, a call that lacks DNA to check it against. CDR3 length: 14 residues. Looked up from germline, CDR1 is MNHEY and CDR2 is SMNVEV (reference sequence). The CDR3: CASSLRTDYNEQFF.

J is TRBJ2-7 and V is TRBV2; absent DNA, TCRdb's TRBD1 call cannot be checked. The CDR3 has 12 amino acids. Germline CDR1 is SNHLY and CDR2 is FYNNEI. This CDR3 is CASSAGGYEQYF.

The chain combines TRBV6-1 with TRBJ2-1; without DNA, the TCRdb call of TRBD1 cannot be checked. This CDR3 contains 16 residues. Germline CDR1 reads MNHNS; CDR2 reads SASEGT. This CDR3 reads CASRGRPRSSYNEQFF.

The gene calls are TRBV6-2 or TRBV6-3 and TRBJ2-6; as DNA is missing, the TRBD1 call by TCRdb cannot be tested. The CDR3 has 19 residues. The V gene's germline CDR1 is MNHEY and CDR2 SVGEGT. CDR3 amino acids: CASSRTMGQGGSGANVLTF.

The V call is TRBV20-1, the J call TRBJ2-1; the TRBD1 assignment by TCRdb is unverifiable without DNA. CDR1 and CDR2 (germline): DFQATT, SNEGSKA (reference sequence). The CDR3 covers 12 residues. This CDR3 is CSARAPIDEQFF.

The chain uses TRBV29-1 and TRBJ1-3; without DNA, the TCRdb call of TRBD1 cannot be checked. The CDR3 has 11 amino acids. Germline assignment: CDR1 SQVTM and CDR2 ANQGSEA. CDR3 loop: CSVREGDTIYF.

J is TRBJ1-5 and V is TRBV27; TCRdb names TRBD1, which stays unverified in the absence of DNA. This CDR3 is built from 15 residues. Germline V lookup: CDR1 MNHEY, CDR2 SMNVEV (reference sequence). The CDR3 is CASSVGTDINQPQHF.

The V gene is TRBV7-9, the J gene TRBJ2-1; TCRdb's D call of TRBD2 is untestable without DNA. The CDR3 is 15 amino acids. Germline V gene data show CDR1 as SEHNR and CDR2 as FQNEAQ (reference sequence). CDR3 in amino acids: CASSLLGREHNEQFF.

CDR3 in amino acids: CASSFAAVSSYEQYF. The genes are TRBV7-8 and TRBJ2-7. CDR3 size: 15 residues. Germline values: CDR1 SGHVS, CDR2 FQNEAQ.

This chain's CDR3 is CASSDASGNYEQYF. This sequence joins TRBV3-1 and TRBJ2-7; TCRdb proposes TRBD2, but this gene call is untestable without DNA. The CDR3 sequence is 14 residues long. CDR1 is LGHDT and CDR2 is YNNKEL in the germline V gene (reference sequence).

This sequence joins TRBV28 and TRBJ2-1; the D call from TCRdb, TRBD2, cannot be confirmed without DNA. This CDR3 is built from 17 residues. CDR1 and CDR2 (germline): MDHEN, SYDVKM. CDR3 sequence: CASSLRAGFPPYNEQFF.

The gene calls are TRBV28 and TRBJ2-5; TCRdb indicates TRBD1, and absent DNA this call remains unverified. Per germline, CDR1 MDHEN and CDR2 SYDVKM. This CDR3 is 15 amino acids long. CDR3 in amino acids: CASSWDPNAAETQYF.

J is TRBJ2-7 and V is TRBV7-2; TCRdb outputs TRBD1, but without DNA this stays unchecked. Germline V gene sequence: CDR1 SGHTA, CDR2 FQGNSA. This CDR3 has 13 amino acids. The CDR3 loop is CASRGSGGYEQYF.

This rearrangement joins TRBV18 to TRBJ2-2; TCRdb lists TRBD2, though no DNA is available to test this call. Germline CDR1 and CDR2: KGHSH and LQKENI. The CDR3 is 18 residues long. CDR3 protein: CASSPLSLGTMNTGELFF.

The chain employs TRBV5-5 and TRBJ2-2; TCRdb reports TRBD2, a call that lacks DNA to check it against. The CDR3 length is 16 residues. Germline assignment: CDR1 SGHKS and CDR2 YYEKEE (reference sequence). The CDR3: CASSATSGRYTGELFF.

The chain recombines TRBV6-2 or TRBV6-3 with TRBJ2-3. The CDR3 spans 14 residues. Germline CDR1 is MNHEY and CDR2 is SVGEGT. This chain's CDR3 is CASSYRLHTDTQYF.

The V gene is TRBV12-3 or TRBV12-4, the J gene TRBJ1-2. The length of the CDR3 is 14 residues. The CDR3 region is CASSRGAGDYGYTF.

This sequence joins TRBV7-3 and TRBJ2-1; TCRdb's D call of TRBD2 is untestable without DNA. The germline CDR1 and CDR2 sequences are SGHTA and FQGTGA. The CDR3 spans 18 residues. The CDR3: CASSLTFRTSGRPNEQFF.

The V and J genes are TRBV20-1 and TRBJ1-3; TCRdb selects TRBD1, and the lack of DNA leaves this call unchecked. The germline V gene has CDR1 DFQATT and CDR2 SNEGSKA (reference sequence). CDR3 length: 15 amino acids. CDR3 amino acids: CSASPGTGAGNTIYF.

The chain uses TRBV19 and TRBJ2-1; no DNA is available, so the TRBD1 call from TCRdb remains unchecked. This CDR3 spans 13 amino acids. CDR1 and CDR2 from the germline V gene are LNHDA and SQIVND (reference sequence). The chain's CDR3 is CASSKMTGNEQFF.